Following are 10 T cell receptor beta chains from one sample sequenced in a study of cytomegalovirus exposure and HLA in healthy donors. The PCR had 60 Vbeta and 13 Jbeta primers. The repertoire was sequenced with immunoSEQ multiplex PCR; TCRdb's copy has only in-frame clones and lacks some. The sample consists of about 200,000 clones, 83% of them appearing once. The sequenced sample was PBMCs. These TCRs come from a girl aged 5-17 years in good health and CMV-seronegative.

This sequence joins TRBV9 and TRBJ2-7; 9 bases match TRBD2. J gave up 2 bases and V 0 bases, and 0 bases lay outside the gene matches. Per germline, CDR1 SGDLS and CDR2 YYNGEE. This CDR3 has 14 amino acids. The CDR3 DNA follows: TGTGCCAGCAGCGTAGGCGGGGGGGCCTACGAGCAGTACTTC. Amino acids: CASSVGGGAYEQYF.

This CDR3 reads CASSFRPGSDYEQYF. CDR3 sequence (DNA): TGTGCCAGCAGCTTCCGACCGGGATCCGACTACGAGCAGTACTTC. The chain uses TRBV13 and TRBJ2-7, with a weak D call TRBD2 (5 bases). Trimming pared 3 bases from V and 3 bases from J, leaving 15 bases between. There are 15 residues in the CDR3. Looked up from germline, CDR1 is PRHDT and CDR2 is FYEKMQ (reference sequence).

This chain joins TRBV2 and TRBJ2-4; possible D gene TRBD2, 5 bases. The length of the CDR3 is 15 residues. Trimming took 7 bases from V and 6 from J, leaving 19 bases between them. CDR1 is SNHLY and CDR2 is FYNNEI in the germline V gene. The CDR3 loop is CASNLDASRGNIQYF. Here the CDR3 DNA reads TGTGCCAGCAACCTGGACGCGAGTCGGGGAAACATTCAGTACTTC.

The gene calls are TRBV11-3 and TRBJ2-7, with D maybe TRBD1 (5 bases). CDR1 is SGHNT, CDR2 YENEEA, per germline. The V and J ends lost 0 bases and 5 bases respectively, with 5 bases between them. The CDR3 is made up of 12 amino acids. The CDR3 DNA sequence: TGTGCCAGCAGCTTAGACAGGGACGAGCAGTACTTC. Its protein product is CASSLDRDEQYF.

This clone appeared a few times. J is TRBJ2-6 and V is TRBV6-6; D uncertain. CDR1 MNHNY and CDR2 SVGAGI come from the germline V gene (reference sequence). V gave up 6 bases and J gave up 1 base, with 10 bases separating them. The CDR3 sequence is 15 residues long. The CDR3 sequence: CASSYDTSGANVLTF. The CDR3 DNA sequence: TGTGCCAGCAGCTACGACACATCTGGGGCCAACGTCCTGACTTTC.

In its sample, this clone was seen once. The chain joins TRBV2 to TRBJ2-7, with a tentative D call TRBD2 (5 bases). Looked up from germline, CDR1 is SNHLY and CDR2 is FYNNEI. This CDR3 is 16 amino acids long. The V end was cut by 4 bases, the J end by 3 bases, with 19 bases between. The CDR3: CASSGGGSRAGYEQYF. CDR3 sequence (DNA): TGTGCCAGCAGTGGAGGCGGGTCCAGAGCTGGCTACGAGCAGTACTTC. Based on the CDR3 plus reference TRBV2 and TRBJ2-7, the full variable domain is EPEVTQTPSHQVTQMGQEVILRCVPISNHLYFYWYRQILGQKVEFLVSFYNNEISEKSEIFDDQFSVERPDGSNFTLKIRSTKLEDSAMYFCASSGGGSRAGYEQYFGPGTRLTVT.

The table lists this clone with a count of one. The V call is TRBV4-2, the J call TRBJ2-5; 9 nucleotides match TRBD1. The J call is in doubt because the DNA end fits TRBJ2-7 better. CDR3 length equals 17 residues. The V gene's germline CDR1 is LGHNA and CDR2 YNFKEQ. The CDR3 is CASSQVGNSNRGHEQYF. The CDR3 nucleotides read TGTGCCAGCAGCCAAGTTGGCAACTCGAACAGGGGGCACGAGCAGTACTTC.

The V and J genes are TRBV29-1 and TRBJ1-1, with D possibly matching TRBD1 (5 bases). Trimming shortened V by 5 bases and J by 5 bases, and 12 bases separated the two germline ends. Germline CDR1 is SQVTM and CDR2 is ANQGSEA. CDR3 length: 12 amino acids. CDR3 loop: CSVQGLGTEAFF. DNA for the CDR3: TGCAGCGTTCAGGGTTTGGGGACTGAAGCTTTCTTT.

This clone was recorded only once. The chain has TRBV7-3 and TRBJ2-5, with D possibly being TRBD1 (5 bases). V was cut by 2 bases and J by 5 bases, with 9 bases left in between. Germline assignment: CDR1 SGHTA and CDR2 FQGTGA. The CDR3 totals 13 residues. CDR3 coding DNA: TGTGCCAGCAGCTTACAGGGTGCGGAGACCCAGTACTTC. Translation gives CASSLQGAETQYF.

The rearrangement uses TRBV11-2 and TRBJ2-3, with TRBD1 matching 8 bases. The CDR3 is 15 amino acids. Unmatched junction bases numbered 6, after V lost 3 bases and J lost 4 bases. Germline values: CDR1 SGHAT, CDR2 FQNNGV. The CDR3 DNA is TGTGCCAGCAGCTTGGGGACAGGCAACCCAGATACGCAGTATTTT. Protein: CASSLGTGNPDTQYF.